A single sample is the source of the 21 T cell receptor beta chains below, sequenced in a study of shared clonotypes between healthy human individuals. Produced via immunoSEQ multiplex PCR; TCRdb's table is partial and in-frame only. The repertoire holds some 2 million clones, about 95% seen once, with roughly 1.2% in the top ten. CD8 cells regarded as naive lacked CD45RO, were positively chosen for CCR7, and omitted terminally differentiated effector memory CD45RA+ cells. Sequencing was carried out using naive CD8+ T cells sorted from blood. The receptor set was obtained from a man aged 18 to 30 in good health.

This clone has a single count. This chain joins TRBV19 and TRBJ2-7; 7 bases fit TRBD2. The CDR3 loop spans 13 amino acids. V shed 5 bases, J shed 3 bases, and the junction held 4 bases outside the gene matches. Germline V lookup: CDR1 LNHDA, CDR2 SQIVND (reference sequence). CDR3 sequence (DNA): TGTGCCAGTAGTCACGGACTAGGCTACGAGCAGTACTTC. Translation: CASSHGLGYEQYF.

The chain recombines TRBV9 with TRBJ1-4; D remains unclear. V was shortened by 0 bases and J by 0 bases, with 3 bases between the two germline ends. The CDR3 has 14 amino acids. In germline, CDR1 is SGDLS, CDR2 YYNGEE. The CDR3 bases are TGTGCCAGCAGCGTAGATGCAACTAATGAAAAACTGTTTTTT. Its protein product is CASSVDATNEKLFF.

V gene TRBV5-1 combines with J gene TRBJ2-1, with D perhaps TRBD1 or TRBD2 (6 bases each). The CDR3 spans 12 residues. Germline CDR1 reads SGHRS; CDR2 reads YFSETQ. V lost 8 bases to trimming and J lost 6 bases, with 12 bases between them. The CDR3: CASRTGANEQFF. CDR3 in DNA: TGCGCCAGTAGGACGGGGGCCAATGAGCAGTTCTTC.

The chain carries TRBV27 and TRBJ2-5; possible D gene TRBD1, 5 bases. V lost 4 bases and J 3 bases, leaving 15 bases between the germline ends. Germline V CDR1 and CDR2: MNHEY, SMNVEV (reference sequence). The CDR3 sequence is 15 residues long. As DNA, the CDR3 is TGTGCCAGCAGTTCCATGACAGATCCTGAAGAGACCCAGTACTTC. The encoded protein is CASSSMTDPEETQYF.

The genes are TRBV7-9 and TRBJ1-2; D call uncertain. In germline, CDR1 is SEHNR, CDR2 FQNEAQ (reference sequence). Trimming shortened V by 8 bases and J by 0 bases, and 22 bases separated the two germline ends. This CDR3 comprises 17 residues. This CDR3 reads CASVPGEPGAPNYGYTF. CDR3 nucleotides: TGTGCCAGCGTACCAGGAGAACCGGGAGCGCCTAACTATGGCTACACCTTC.

The chain is built from TRBV27 and TRBJ2-1, with 7 bases fitting TRBD1. V shed 5 bases and J 6 bases; nucleotides not matched to a gene: 13. CDR3 length: 16 residues. CDR1 and CDR2 (germline): MNHEY, SMNVEV (reference sequence). CDR3 region: CASSPETGLIGNEQFF. CDR3 sequence (DNA): TGTGCCAGCAGTCCGGAGACAGGGTTAATAGGCAATGAGCAGTTCTTC.

The chain couples TRBV4-3 to TRBJ2-1; perhaps TRBD2 as D (6 bases). V lost 0 bases, J lost 3 bases, and 18 bases lay in between. The CDR3 loop spans 18 amino acids. Germline CDR1 is LGHNA and CDR2 is YSLEER. CDR3 amino acids: CASSQDPLGGISYNEQFF. CDR3 DNA sequence: TGCGCCAGCAGCCAAGATCCCCTGGGGGGAATTAGCTACAATGAGCAGTTCTTC.

This clone was seen just once. The chain carries TRBV14 and TRBJ2-3, with D possibly TRBD1 on 6 matching bases. The CDR3 loop spans 17 amino acids. The V and J ends lost 0 bases and 4 bases respectively, with 17 bases between them. The germline V gene encodes CDR1 SGHDN and CDR2 FVKESK. CDR3 DNA sequence: TGTGCCAGCAGCCAAGATTACGATGTGGGGGCGTCAGATACGCAGTATTTT. Amino acid sequence: CASSQDYDVGASDTQYF. Combining the CDR3 with reference TRBV14 and TRBJ2-3 gives the whole variable domain EAGVTQFPSHSVIEKGQTVTLRCDPISGHDNLYWYRRVMGKEIKFLLHFVKESKQDESGMPNNRFLAERTGGTYSTLKVQPAELEDSGVYFCASSQDYDVGASDTQYFGPGTRLTVL.

The V and J genes are TRBV5-8 and TRBJ2-7, with 7 bases aligning to TRBD1. CDR3 length: 15 amino acids. V lost 0 bases, J lost 2 bases, and 5 bases stayed unmatched. The germline CDR1 and CDR2 sequences are SGHTS and YDEGEE. Here the CDR3 DNA reads TGTGCCAGCAGCTTGGAACAGGGGTTCGCCTACGAGCAGTACTTC. It translates to CASSLEQGFAYEQYF.

V and J are TRBV11-3 and TRBJ2-1; D may be TRBD2 (5 bases). Germline CDR1 is SGHNT and CDR2 is YENEEA. The CDR3 is made up of 16 amino acids. The germline V and J ends were trimmed by 1 base and 4 bases, with 14 bases remaining between them. DNA of the CDR3: TGTGCCAGCAGCTTAGTTGCCGGGGTAGGGTACAATGAGCAGTTCTTC. It codes for CASSLVAGVGYNEQFF.

The chain couples TRBV6-1 to TRBJ2-5; 9 bases map to TRBD2. Per germline, CDR1 MNHNS and CDR2 SASEGT. The CDR3 is 15 residues long. V lost 2 bases, J lost 5 bases, and 6 bases stayed unmatched. The CDR3 protein is CASSERREGQETQYF. The CDR3 DNA follows: TGTGCCAGCAGTGAACGGCGGGAGGGACAGGAGACCCAGTACTTC.

The chain recombines TRBV18 with TRBJ2-7, with 10 bases matching TRBD2. The CDR3 is made up of 20 amino acids. Germline V CDR1 and CDR2: KGHSH, LQKENI. The trim removed 3 bases at V and 0 bases at J, leaving 17 bases unmatched. This CDR3 reads CASSPAGLAEVLQGSYEQYF. The CDR3 region has the DNA TGTGCCAGCTCACCTGCCGGACTAGCGGAAGTCCTACAGGGCTCCTACGAGCAGTACTTC.

The chain uses TRBV27 and TRBJ2-5, with D uncertain. V was trimmed by 2 bases and J by 0 bases, leaving 7 bases between them. The germline gives CDR1 MNHEY, CDR2 SMNVEV (reference sequence). This CDR3 is built from 14 residues. The CDR3 sequence: CASSLRPHQETQYF. The CDR3 nucleotides are TGTGCCAGCAGTTTAAGGCCCCACCAAGAGACCCAGTACTTC.

J is TRBJ1-1 and V is TRBV5-6; D ambiguous. The V gene's germline CDR1 is SGHDT and CDR2 YYEEEE. The CDR3 runs to 13 residues. Deletions cut 3 bases from V and 4 bases from J, with 10 bases between. In DNA form, the CDR3 reads TGTGCCAGCAGCTACGGGAAGGGCACTGAAGCTTTCTTT. Its protein is CASSYGKGTEAFF.

With respect to this clone: This specimen includes other DNA sequences encoding the same CDR3. V is TRBV28 and J is TRBJ1-1, with no clear D. The CDR3 runs to 14 residues. Germline V gene lookup returns CDR1 MDHEN and CDR2 SYDVKM. V was clipped by 2 bases and J by 0 bases, with 7 bases between them. The CDR3 region is CASSLSLMNTEAFF. The DNA of the CDR3 is TGTGCCAGCAGTTTAAGTCTTATGAACACTGAAGCTTTCTTT.

The chain uses TRBV7-9 and TRBJ2-7; D may be TRBD1 (5 bases). The length of the CDR3 is 13 residues. In germline, CDR1 is SEHNR, CDR2 FQNEAQ (reference sequence). The V gene lost 5 bases and the J gene lost 5 bases, with 13 bases spanning the gap. CDR3 protein: CASSAGSLNEQYF. The CDR3 nucleotides are TGTGCCAGCAGCGCAGGGTCTTTAAACGAGCAGTACTTC.

The V gene is TRBV9, the J gene TRBJ2-7; D may be TRBD1 (6 bases). The germline gives CDR1 SGDLS, CDR2 YYNGEE. V gave up 0 bases and J gave up 5 bases, with 12 bases separating them. The CDR3 runs to 14 residues. CDR3 in DNA: TGTGCCAGCAGCGTAGCAGGGGACGGGGACGAGCAGTACTTC. It codes for CASSVAGDGDEQYF.

With respect to this clone: The same CDR3 can be traced to other DNA sequences in this sample. The gene calls are TRBV5-6 and TRBJ2-1; a possible D gene is TRBD2 (5 bases). Germline CDR1 and CDR2: SGHDT and YYEEEE. Trimming removed 2 bases from V and 1 base from J, with 10 bases in between. CDR3 length: 15 amino acids. The CDR3 protein is CASSFSGSSYNEQFF. In DNA, the CDR3 is TGTGCCAGCAGCTTTTCGGGAAGTTCCTACAATGAGCAGTTCTTC.

For this clone: In the same sample, other DNA sequences code for this CDR3. This chain joins TRBV5-1 and TRBJ2-5; 9 bases match TRBD2. The V and J ends lost 0 bases and 1 base, in that order; junction bases with no gene match: 4. Per germline, CDR1 SGHRS and CDR2 YFSETQ. The CDR3 extends over 16 amino acids. The chain's CDR3 is CASSLEASGVQETQYF. CDR3 coding DNA: TGCGCCAGCAGCTTGGAGGCTAGCGGGGTCCAAGAGACCCAGTACTTC. Filled out from reference TRBV5-1 and TRBJ2-5, the complete variable domain reads KAGVTQTPRYLIKTRGQQVTLSCSPISGHRSVSWYQQTPGQGLQFLFEYFSETQRNKGNFPGRFSGRQFSNSRSEMNVSTLELGDSALYLCASSLEASGVQETQYFGPGTRLLVL.

This sequence joins TRBV5-1 and TRBJ2-1; TRBD2 might be the D (6 bases). The CDR3 consists of 14 residues. Trimming left V 4 bases short and J 6 bases short, with 14 bases between. Per germline, CDR1 SGHRS and CDR2 YFSETQ. The CDR3, as DNA: TGCGCCAGCAGCCCGGGGGTCATGGGCAATGAGCAGTTCTTC. This encodes CASSPGVMGNEQFF.

This clone was observed once. The chain links TRBV7-9 to TRBJ2-1, with 7 bases that match TRBD1. The CDR3 is 17 residues long. Germline loops: CDR1 SEHNR, CDR2 FQNEAQ (reference sequence). Trimming removed 1 base from V and 2 bases from J; junction bases left unmatched: 8. In DNA, the CDR3 is TGTGCCAGCAGCTTAGGCGCCTCCCAGGGGGCCTACAATGAGCAGTTCTTC. Translated, it gives CASSLGASQGAYNEQFF.